This passage covers 17 T cell receptor beta chains from one sample sequenced in a study of cytotoxic CD8 clonotypes in ibrutinib-treated CLL (dated by TCRdb to the early 2020s). Library prep was done by the immunoSEQ multiplex PCR assay. In TCRdb, the immuneACCESS table is reduced to in-frame sequences with V and J assigned. These tables do not hold every clone; where another copy was compared, an unresolved V gene accounts for under half, and the others remain unexplained. In this sample the table shows 50,000 to 70,000 clones, 50% to 65% of which occur a single time. 20% to 30% of the sample is held by the ten biggest clonotypes. The time point label on this specimen signifies: progressive disease on ibrutinib. The source was PBMCs, collected at disease progression, from a patient treated with ibrutinib. The receptors derive from a human donor with chronic lymphocytic leukemia.

The chain recombines TRBV5-1 with TRBJ2-7, with D perhaps matching TRBD1 or TRBD2 (5 bases each). Germline values: CDR1 SGHRS, CDR2 YFSETQ. Trimming took off 4 bases at V and 0 bases at J, with 11 bases between the two ends. The CDR3 length is 14 residues. Written as DNA, the CDR3 is TGCGCCAGCAGCGAGGGGACGGTCTCCTACGAGCAGTACTTC. Amino acids: CASSEGTVSYEQYF.

This clone has ten or more counts. The chain is built from TRBV4-1 and TRBJ1-1; D ambiguous. CDR1 and CDR2 from the germline V gene are MGHRA and YSYEKL. This CDR3 comprises 15 residues. Trimming removed 2 bases from V and 0 bases from J, with 10 bases in between. The CDR3 DNA sequence: TGCGCCAGCAGCCAAACCGACATCATGAACACTGAAGCTTTCTTT. This translates into CASSQTDIMNTEAFF.

This clone has more than one count but fewer than ten. The V gene is TRBV7-2, the J gene TRBJ2-1; D is tentatively TRBD1 or TRBD2 (5 bases each). The ends were cut back, 2 bases at V and 12 bases at J, with 8 bases in the middle. CDR1 and CDR2 (germline): SGHTA, FQGNSA. The CDR3 is 11 amino acids. This chain's CDR3 is CASSLTGRQFF. The CDR3 region has the DNA TGTGCCAGCAGCTTAACGGGACGGCAGTTCTTC.

This clone was detected a few times. V usage is TRBV11-2 and J usage is TRBJ2-7, with D possibly matching TRBD2 (6 bases). Trimming removed 5 bases at V and 4 bases at J, with 12 bases between. The CDR3 runs 13 residues. Per germline, CDR1 SGHAT and CDR2 FQNNGV. CDR3 protein: CASSIGGVYEQYF. CDR3 nucleotides: TGTGCCAGCAGCATCGGGGGAGTTTACGAGCAGTACTTC.

The chain employs TRBV9 and TRBJ2-2, with D unclear. Germline-derived CDR1 and CDR2 are SGDLS and YYNGEE. V dropped 1 base and J dropped 6 bases, with 10 bases sitting between them. This CDR3 is 14 amino acids long. The CDR3 nucleotides are TGTGCCAGCAGCGTACAGGAATTCTCCGGGGAGCTGTTTTTT. As protein: CASSVQEFSGELFF.

This clone was counted a single time. This chain connects TRBV5-4 to TRBJ2-3, with TRBD2 identical over 11 bases. Germline CDR1 is SGHNT and CDR2 is YYREEE (reference sequence). The CDR3 covers 16 residues. V lost 4 bases and J lost 4; bases outside the gene matches: 8. This chain's CDR3 is CASSKASGGLADTQYF. The CDR3, as DNA: TGTGCCAGCAGCAAAGCTAGCGGGGGGCTCGCAGATACGCAGTATTTT.

The rearrangement links TRBV7-2 to TRBJ2-7, with TRBD1 identical over 7 bases. Germline CDR1 and CDR2: SGHTA and FQGNSA. V trimming: 4 bases; J trimming: 3 bases; junction bases outside the gene matches: 6. The CDR3 spans 14 residues. As DNA, the CDR3 is TGTGCCAGCAGCTCCTCGGCAGGGGGCTACGAGCAGTACTTC. As protein: CASSSSAGGYEQYF.

The J gene is TRBJ1-2, the V gene TRBV14; the D gene is possibly TRBD1 (6 bases). Trimming took off 4 bases at V and 3 bases at J, with 15 bases between the two ends. The CDR3 has 15 residues. Germline assignment: CDR1 SGHDN and CDR2 FVKESK. CDR3 nucleotides: TGTGCCAGCAGCCGGCGCGCTGGGGGCGACTATGGCTACACCTTC. Its protein product is CASSRRAGGDYGYTF.

This clone was detected a few times. J is TRBJ2-3 and V is TRBV6-5; a possible D gene is TRBD1 (5 bases). Trimming took off 6 bases at V and 10 bases at J, with 11 bases between the two ends. CDR1 MNHEY and CDR2 SVGAGI come from the germline V gene. CDR3 size: 11 residues. The CDR3 sequence: CASSSGPAQYF. In DNA form, the CDR3 reads TGTGCCAGCAGCTCAGGGCCCGCGCAGTATTTT.

This clone was counted at least ten times. This rearrangement joins TRBV19 to TRBJ1-2; TRBD1 aligns across 9 bases. The CDR3 spans 16 residues. With V trimmed by 4 bases and J by 4 bases, 10 bases remained unmatched. The germline gives CDR1 LNHDA, CDR2 SQIVND (reference sequence). CDR3 nucleotide sequence: TGTGCCAGTAGTACCCGGCGGACAGGGGTTGGCTATGGCTACACCTTC. It is translated as CASSTRRTGVGYGYTF. Supplemented by reference TRBV19 and TRBJ1-2, the full variable domain reads DGGITQSPKYLFRKEGQNVTLSCEQNLNHDAMYWYRQDPGQGLRLIYYSQIVNDFQKGDIAEGYSVSREKKESFPLTVTSAQKNPTAFYLCASSTRRTGVGYGYTFGSGTRLTVV.

The chain has TRBV6-1 and TRBJ2-7; tentatively, D is TRBD1 (6 bases). Germline CDR1 reads MNHNS; CDR2 reads SASEGT. V lost 6 bases and J 5 bases, leaving 11 bases between the germline ends. The CDR3 is made up of 12 amino acids. CDR3 sequence (DNA): TGTGCCAGCAGCCTTAACAGGGACGAGCAGTACTTC. It encodes CASSLNRDEQYF.

J is TRBJ2-7 and V is TRBV5-1; TRBD2 matches 7 bases. In germline, CDR1 is SGHRS, CDR2 YFSETQ. V dropped 3 bases and J dropped 0; count of bases not matched to a gene: 3. CDR3 length: 14 amino acids. The CDR3: CASSSGGSSYEQYF. The CDR3 nucleotides are TGCGCCAGCAGCTCGGGAGGAAGCTCCTACGAGCAGTACTTC.

This chain uses TRBV5-1 with TRBJ1-1, with D perhaps matching TRBD1 (5 bases). The CDR3 contains 14 residues. Germline assignment: CDR1 SGHRS and CDR2 YFSETQ. V lost 4 bases and J 6 bases, leaving 16 bases between the germline ends. In DNA, the CDR3 is TGCGCCAGCAGCCCGGAGAGAGGGGTATCTGAAGCTTTCTTT. This codes for CASSPERGVSEAFF.

This chain joins TRBV5-4 and TRBJ2-7; D perhaps matches TRBD2 (6 bases). This CDR3 spans 14 amino acids. CDR1 is SGHNT and CDR2 is YYREEE in the germline V gene (reference sequence). V was trimmed by 2 bases and J by 0 bases, leaving 9 bases between them. This CDR3 is CASSFGGSSYEQYF. The CDR3 nucleotides read TGTGCCAGCAGCTTCGGGGGTAGCTCCTACGAGCAGTACTTC. The whole variable domain, remainder taken from reference TRBV5-4 and TRBJ2-7, is ETGVTQSPTHLIKTRGQQVTLRCSSQSGHNTVSWYQQALGQGPQFIFQYYREEENGRGNFPPRFSGLQFPNYSSELNVNALELDDSALYLCASSFGGSSYEQYFGPGTRLTVT.

This chain joins TRBV5-1 and TRBJ2-7; possible D gene TRBD1, 6 bases. The CDR3 is 16 amino acids. Germline CDR1 reads SGHRS; CDR2 reads YFSETQ. The V end was cut by 1 base, the J end by 3 bases, with 17 bases between. The CDR3 DNA follows: TGCGCCAGCAGCTTGCGGGTGGTCCAGGGGTACTACGAGCAGTACTTC. It codes for CASSLRVVQGYYEQYF.

The chain carries TRBV4-1 and TRBJ2-2; 9 bases are shared with TRBD2. Germline CDR1 MGHRA, CDR2 YSYEKL. The CDR3 covers 14 residues. The trim removed 1 base at V and 9 bases at J, leaving 3 bases unmatched. Here the CDR3 DNA reads TGCGCCAGCAGCCAAGGAGCGGGAGGCTGGGAGCTGTTTTTT. It is translated as CASSQGAGGWELFF.

The V and J genes are TRBV9 and TRBJ2-7; possible D gene TRBD2, 6 bases. V lost 3 bases, J lost 4 bases, and 14 bases lay in between. The CDR3 runs to 14 residues. CDR1 is SGDLS, CDR2 YYNGEE, per germline. For the CDR3, the DNA is TGTGCCAGCAGCGAGGGCGGGACGGCATACGAGCAGTACTTC. Its translation: CASSEGGTAYEQYF.